The TCR beta chain described here comes from a study of CD8 T cells in Susac syndrome. Whole-study findings and limits: That the number of individuals in its TCR sequencing and HLA analysis was relatively small was acknowledged by the study.

The study sequenced TCR beta in blood CD8+ and CD4+ T cells. Germline loops: CDR1 MNHEY, CDR2 SVGEGT. Deletions cut 5 bases from V and 2 bases from J, with 22 bases between. The CDR3 spans 17 residues. RNA was extracted with the RNeasy kit, and a quantity of 0.5 to 1 ug was reverse transcribed using random hexamers. Amplification of TCR beta CDR3 spanned 54 Vbeta and 13 Jbeta via immunoSEQ multiplex PCR. A single record per CDR3 protein comes from TCRdb applying MiXCR to the immunoSEQ multiplex PCR reads. This sample has under 200,000 distinct CDR3 sequences; approximately 96% occur once, and the top ten carry 0.098%. This clonotype occurred once. Its antigen remains unidentified.

This receptor was obtained from a human donor with Susac syndrome. Sequencing input: CD4+ T cells from PBMCs. V is TRBV6-2 or TRBV6-3 and J is TRBJ2-7; no firm D call. DNA for the CDR3: TGTGCCAGCAGTCCGATGGGATTCGGGCGGCCCACCTACGAGCAGTACTTC. Translated: CASSPMGFGRPTYEQYF.